This TCR beta chain comes out of a study of T cell responses to AZD1222 COVID-19 vaccine. Study summary: Doses given second, at about 4 or about 12 weeks, were pooled.

Concerning this clone: The target antigen is unknown.

CDR3 length equals 12 residues. Using immunoSEQ multiplex PCR, the repertoire was profiled, and TCRdb retains in-frame clones only, with some absent. The repertoire holds fewer than 150,000 clones, with 90% to 95% as singletons. Study-level points and caveats: Spike-spanning, vaccine-associated CD4 TCRs were dominant at 160-218 and 743-854. Spike-specific TCR breadth and depth rose after two AZD1222 doses.

This sequence joins TRBV21-1 and TRBJ2-1; whether TRBD1, the table's D call, matches the DNA was not checked. TRBV21-1 is noted as a pseudogene. Sequencing was performed on peripheral blood, taken on day 0 of AZD1222 vaccination. The clonotype originates from an adult in good health. The CDR3 sequence: CASIYRGGEQFF. DNA of the CDR3: TGTGCCAGCATCTACAGGGGCGGTGAGCAGTTCTTC.